Shown below are 12 T cell receptor beta chains from a single sample sequenced in a study of shared clonotypes between healthy human individuals. Data came from immunoSEQ multiplex PCR; TCRdb stores just in-frame clones and leaves some out. This table has around 2,100,000 clones, 85% to 95% appearing once. Naive CD8 cells were CD45RO-negative, positively selected for CCR7, excluding terminally differentiated effector memory CD45RA+ cells. The sample comprised naive CD8+ T cells sorted from blood. These receptors all come from a man aged 18-30 years in good health.

The rearrangement joins TRBV19 to TRBJ1-1; a weak D match, TRBD1 (6 bases). Germline V gene sequence: CDR1 LNHDA, CDR2 SQIVND (reference sequence). This CDR3 is built from 13 residues. The V and J ends lost 9 bases and 0 bases respectively, with 11 bases between them. The CDR3 coding sequence is TGTGCCAGCATCGACAGGTTGAACACTGAAGCTTTCTTT. It translates to CASIDRLNTEAFF.

The V and J genes are TRBV14 and TRBJ1-2, with TRBD1 matching 8 bases. The CDR3 is 17 residues long. With V trimmed by 0 bases and J by 1 base, 7 bases remained unmatched. CDR1 and CDR2 (germline): SGHDN, FVKESK. This chain's CDR3 is CASSQDSGGPLNYGYTF. CDR3 in DNA: TGTGCCAGCAGCCAAGATTCAGGGGGCCCCCTTAACTATGGCTACACCTTC. Using reference TRBV14 and TRBJ1-2 for the parts outside the CDR3, the full variable domain is EAGVTQFPSHSVIEKGQTVTLRCDPISGHDNLYWYRRVMGKEIKFLLHFVKESKQDESGMPNNRFLAERTGGTYSTLKVQPAELEDSGVYFCASSQDSGGPLNYGYTFGSGTRLTVV.

The table lists this clone with a count of one. The chain has TRBV27 and TRBJ2-7; 11 nucleotides line up with TRBD1. J lost 5 bases, V lost 7 bases, and 7 bases had no gene match. The CDR3 contains 14 residues. Germline V gives CDR1 MNHEY, CDR2 SMNVEV (reference sequence). The CDR3 nucleotides read TGTGCCAGCACTCCTCGGGGACAGGGGGACGAGCAGTACTTC. Translating it yields CASTPRGQGDEQYF.

This chain joins TRBV7-9 and TRBJ2-7; TRBD1 matches at 12 bases. Per germline, CDR1 SEHNR and CDR2 FQNEAQ (reference sequence). The CDR3 runs to 14 residues. V gave up 5 bases and J gave up 5 bases; unmatched junction bases: 4. CDR3: CASSEGQGANEQYF. CDR3 nucleotide sequence: TGTGCCAGCAGCGAGGGACAGGGGGCGAACGAGCAGTACTTC. Full variable domain (outside the CDR3, taken from reference TRBV7-9 and TRBJ2-7): DTGVSQNPRHKITKRGQNVTFRCDPISEHNRLYWYRQTLGQGPEFLTYFQNEAQLEKSRLLSDRFSAERPKGSFSTLEIQRTEQGDSAMYLCASSEGQGANEQYFGPGTRLTVT.

The V gene is TRBV27, the J gene TRBJ1-1; D not resolved. This CDR3 has 15 residues. Trimming removed 2 bases at V and 1 base at J, with 11 bases between. Germline V gene data show CDR1 as MNHEY and CDR2 as SMNVEV (reference sequence). The DNA of the CDR3 is TGTGCCAGCAGTTTAGCGGACGTACCGAACACTGAAGCTTTCTTT. This gives the protein CASSLADVPNTEAFF.

V gene TRBV15 combines with J gene TRBJ2-3; D may be TRBD2 (6 bases). The CDR3 loop spans 13 amino acids. Trimming shortened V by 8 bases and J by 2 bases, and 11 bases separated the two germline ends. Germline assignment: CDR1 LNHNV and CDR2 YYDKDF (reference sequence). The CDR3, as DNA: TGTGCCACCGCGGGGTCCTACACAGATACGCAGTATTTT. Its protein product is CATAGSYTDTQYF.

The chain carries TRBV11-2 and TRBJ2-5; 10 bases map to TRBD2. The end of the DNA aligns better with TRBJ2-7, so the J call may be wrong. The CDR3 is 15 residues long. Germline CDR1 and CDR2: SGHAT and FQNNGV. CDR3 region: CASSLVASGRAEQYF. CDR3 bases: TGTGCCAGCAGCTTAGTAGCTAGCGGGAGAGCCGAGCAGTACTTC.

V gene TRBV27 combines with J gene TRBJ1-6; maybe TRBD1 (6 bases). The CDR3 contains 14 residues. Germline V gene sequence: CDR1 MNHEY, CDR2 SMNVEV (reference sequence). The V and J ends lost 3 bases and 10 bases respectively, with 13 bases between them. CDR3 protein: CASSLDSYGSPLHF. The CDR3 region has the DNA TGTGCCAGCAGTTTGGACAGTTACGGGTCACCCCTCCACTTT.

The V gene is TRBV5-1, the J gene TRBJ1-1, with 9 nucleotides matching TRBD1. J was trimmed by 0 bases and V by 2 bases; bases with no gene match: 8. The CDR3 totals 17 residues. Germline V gives CDR1 SGHRS, CDR2 YFSETQ. The CDR3 coding sequence is TGCGCCAGCAGCTTCGGACAGGGGAGACTCATGAACACTGAAGCTTTCTTT. It specifies CASSFGQGRLMNTEAFF.

This CDR3 reads CASSGQGSGDEQFF. The CDR3 bases are TGTGCCAGCAGCGGACAGGGGAGTGGGGATGAGCAGTTCTTC. The J gene is TRBJ2-1, the V gene TRBV9; 8 nucleotides agree with TRBD1. The CDR3 has 14 residues. Germline loops: CDR1 SGDLS, CDR2 YYNGEE. The V segment lost 3 bases and the J segment 8 bases; nucleotides outside the gene matches: 7. The full variable domain, in which reference TRBV9 and TRBJ2-1 provide the parts outside the CDR3, is DSGVTQTPKHLITATGQRVTLRCSPRSGDLSVYWYQQSLDQGLQFLIQYYNGEERAKGNILERFSAQQFPDLHSELNLSSLELGDSALYFCASSGQGSGDEQFFGPGTRLTVL.

The chain couples TRBV28 to TRBJ1-5; TRBD1 matches at 11 bases. Per the germline V gene, CDR1 is MDHEN and CDR2 is SYDVKM. The CDR3 is 15 residues long. Germline trimming cut 7 bases from V and 0 bases from J; bases unmatched to any gene: 2. This CDR3 is CASTGQGASNQPQHF. The CDR3 DNA reads as TGTGCCAGCACAGGACAGGGGGCTAGCAATCAGCCCCAGCATTTT.

The chain joins TRBV23-1 to TRBJ2-1; the D is unclear. TRBV23-1 is identified as an open reading frame with a role that is uncertain. The CDR3 is made up of 16 amino acids. The V end was cut by 8 bases, the J end by 3 bases, with 20 bases between. CDR3 loop: CASGPASGSFYNEQFF. CDR3 nucleotide sequence: TGCGCCAGCGGTCCGGCGTCAGGTAGTTTCTACAATGAGCAGTTCTTC.